The 25 T cell receptor beta chains presented below share a single source sample, sequenced in a study of blood T cell repertoires in COVID-19 (dated by TCRdb to 2018 to 2021). The library was generated by the immunoSEQ multiplex PCR assay. What TCRdb holds here is the immuneACCESS table cut down to in-frame rearrangements. Part of the clones is not present; checked against another copy, under half of the missing clones reflect an unresolved V gene, and the others are unexplained. This sample holds 200,000 to 300,000 clones; roughly 84% were observed only once. The ten biggest clones cover less than 5% of the sample. The sample taken for sequencing was peripheral blood. These receptor sequences come from a man between 60 and 75 years old with acute or convalescent COVID-19.

CDR3 nucleotides: TGCGCCAGCAGCCAAGACAGGGGGGACAATCAGCCCCAGCATTTT. Its protein product is CASSQDRGDNQPQHF. V is TRBV4-1 and J is TRBJ1-5; 7 bases line up with TRBD1. This CDR3 is 15 amino acids long. J lost 3 bases, V lost 0 bases, and 2 bases had no gene match. Germline V gives CDR1 MGHRA, CDR2 YSYEKL.

The chain is built from TRBV11-2 and TRBJ1-5; D is unresolved. CDR1 SGHAT and CDR2 FQNNGV come from the germline V gene. Deletions cut 1 base from V and 6 bases from J, with 4 bases between. This CDR3 has 12 residues. The DNA for the CDR3 is TGTGCCAGCAGCTTAGCGGGTCAGCCCCAGCATTTT. Protein: CASSLAGQPQHF.

This CDR3 reads CASSRFTGETQYF. DNA for the CDR3: TGTGCCAGCAGTCGATTCACAGGGGAGACCCAGTACTTC. The rearrangement links TRBV28 to TRBJ2-5, with D perhaps matching TRBD1 (6 bases). The CDR3 loop spans 13 amino acids. Germline CDR1 and CDR2: MDHEN and SYDVKM. Trimming shortened V by 5 bases and J by 5 bases, and 12 bases separated the two germline ends. The full variable domain, with the rest looked up from reference TRBV28 and TRBJ2-5, is DVKVTQSSRYLVKRTGEKVFLECVQDMDHENMFWYRQDPGLGLRLIYFSYDVKMKEKGDIPEGYSVSREKKERFSLILESASTNQTSMYLCASSRFTGETQYFGPGTRLLVL.

The chain joins TRBV5-7 to TRBJ2-5, with TRBD2 matching over 8 bases. TRBV5-7 is placed among ORFs of uncertain function. The J segment lost 1 base and the V segment lost 4 bases, leaving 9 bases of the junction unmatched. The CDR3 has 16 residues. As DNA, the CDR3 is TGTGCCAGCAGCCCCCGTCTCGGGAGGGCCCAAGAGACCCAGTACTTC. It encodes CASSPRLGRAQETQYF.

The chain has TRBV2 and TRBJ1-2; 8 bases are a match to TRBD1. The CDR3 loop spans 12 amino acids. V shed 3 bases and J 7 bases; nucleotides not matched to a gene: 1. Germline CDR1 SNHLY, CDR2 FYNNEI. CDR3 amino acids: CASSEDRVGYTF. For the CDR3, the DNA is TGTGCCAGCAGTGAGGACAGGGTTGGCTACACCTTC.

The CDR3 DNA sequence: TGCGCCAGCAGCCAAGATCCCTACACAGATACGCAGTATTTT. Its translation is CASSQDPYTDTQYF. This chain joins TRBV4-1 and TRBJ2-3, with no clear D. CDR1 MGHRA and CDR2 YSYEKL come from the germline V gene. Trimming pared 0 bases from V and 2 bases from J, leaving 6 bases between. The CDR3 spans 14 residues.

This clone was recorded only once. CDR3 DNA sequence: TGTGCCAGCTCACCCATGGGGGCCAGCCCGAGCTCTGGAAACACCATATATTTT. The encoded protein is CASSPMGASPSSGNTIYF. This chain connects TRBV18 to TRBJ1-3; a weak D match, TRBD1 (6 bases). Between the trimmed V and J ends, which lost 3 bases and 0 bases, there was a span of 18 bases. There are 18 residues in the CDR3. The germline gives CDR1 KGHSH, CDR2 LQKENI.

For the CDR3, the DNA is TGTGCCAGCAGTGAAGGTCGGGGGGCGGGAGCCGGGGAGCTGTTTTTT. As protein: CASSEGRGAGAGELFF. The V gene is TRBV2, the J gene TRBJ2-2; maybe TRBD2 (7 bases). The CDR3 runs to 16 residues. V gave up 1 base and J gave up 6 bases, with 15 bases separating them. The germline gives CDR1 SNHLY, CDR2 FYNNEI.

The chain combines TRBV11-2 with TRBJ2-3, with D perhaps matching TRBD2 (6 bases). The CDR3 has 16 amino acids. The germline CDR1 and CDR2 sequences are SGHAT and FQNNGV. Trimming took off 2 bases at V and 4 bases at J, with 16 bases between the two ends. This CDR3 is CASSLQGGGLADTQYF. The CDR3 nucleotides read TGTGCCAGCAGCTTACAGGGTGGGGGGTTAGCAGATACGCAGTATTTT. Filled out from reference TRBV11-2 and TRBJ2-3, the complete variable domain reads EAGVAQSPRYKIIEKRQSVAFWCNPISGHATLYWYQQILGQGPKLLIQFQNNGVVDDSQLPKDRFSAERLKGVDSTLKIQPAKLEDSAVYLCASSLQGGGLADTQYFGPGTRLTVL.

V gene TRBV19 combines with J gene TRBJ1-1; D is undetermined. V was pared by 6 bases and J by 5 bases, with 16 bases between. The CDR3 covers 14 residues. CDR1 is LNHDA, CDR2 SQIVND, per germline (reference sequence). CDR3 nucleotides: TGTGCCAGTAGGACCCGGCTAGGTAGGACTGAAGCTTTCTTT. This gives the protein CASRTRLGRTEAFF.

The V gene is TRBV7-6, the J gene TRBJ2-7; 10 bases are shared with TRBD1. The CDR3 covers 16 residues. The germline V gene encodes CDR1 SGHVS and CDR2 FNYEAQ. The V gene end was trimmed by 3 bases and the J gene end by 1 base; junction bases not matched to a gene: 6. The CDR3 DNA sequence: TGTGCCAGCAGCTTCGTACCGGGACAGGGGTCCTACGAGCAGTACTTC. Translating it yields CASSFVPGQGSYEQYF. The full variable domain, completed using reference TRBV7-6 and TRBJ2-7, is GAGVSQSPRYKVTKRGQDVALRCDPISGHVSLYWYRQALGQGPEFLTYFNYEAQQDKSGLPNDRFSAERPEGSISTLTIQRTEQRDSAMYRCASSFVPGQGSYEQYFGPGTRLTVT.

CDR3 region: CASSSSGGPKNIQYF. CDR3 DNA: TGTGCCAGCAGCTCTTCGGGGGGCCCCAAAAACATTCAGTACTTC. V usage is TRBV7-2 and J usage is TRBJ2-4, with D possibly TRBD2 on 7 matching bases. Trimming pared 4 bases from V and 2 bases from J, leaving 12 bases between. This CDR3 has 15 amino acids. Germline CDR1 is SGHTA and CDR2 is FQGNSA.

In regard to this clone: At the DNA level, this CDR3 is encoded by other sequences in the same sample as well. This sequence joins TRBV3-1 (or the pseudogene TRBV3-2) and TRBJ2-1, with 15 bases lining up with TRBD2. The V segment lost 0 bases and the J segment 7 bases; nucleotides outside the gene matches: 1. This CDR3 is built from 16 residues. Germline V gene lookup returns CDR1 LGHDT and CDR2 YNNKEL (reference sequence). The CDR3 reads CASSQEGTSGRNEQFF. CDR3 in DNA: TGTGCCAGCAGCCAAGAGGGGACTAGCGGGAGGAATGAGCAGTTCTTC.

The CDR3 loop is CASAQMNTEAFF. For the CDR3, the DNA is TGTGCCAGCGCTCAGATGAACACTGAAGCTTTCTTT. The rearrangement joins TRBV6-5 to TRBJ1-1; D remains ambiguous. V gave up 8 bases and J gave up 0 bases, with 7 bases separating them. The CDR3 has 12 residues. Germline CDR1 MNHEY, CDR2 SVGAGI.

This clone was detected only a few times. The chain joins TRBV7-9 to TRBJ1-1, with a weak D call TRBD1 (5 bases). V lost 0 bases and J lost 8, with 13 bases in between. The CDR3 sequence is 14 residues long. CDR1 and CDR2 (germline): SEHNR, FQNEAQ (reference sequence). CDR3 in DNA: TGTGCCAGCAGCTTAGCCCGACAGCGCCCAGAAGCTTTCTTT. Translating gives CASSLARQRPEAFF.

CDR3 amino acids: CASSSAGESHNEQFF. Here the CDR3 DNA reads TGTGCCAGCAGCTCCGCAGGGGAGTCCCACAATGAGCAGTTCTTC. V gene TRBV5-4 combines with J gene TRBJ2-1; perhaps TRBD1 as D (6 bases). CDR3 length equals 15 residues. From germline, CDR1 is SGHNT and CDR2 YYREEE (reference sequence). V shed 3 bases and J shed 5 bases, with 15 bases lying between them.

This clone turned up a few times. The chain uses TRBV7-2 and TRBJ2-3; 7 bases are a match to TRBD1. The J segment lost 2 bases and the V segment lost 1 base, leaving 9 bases of the junction unmatched. Germline V lookup: CDR1 SGHTA, CDR2 FQGNSA. This CDR3 comprises 17 residues. This CDR3 reads CASSLEMYRGDTDTQYF. The CDR3 DNA is TGTGCCAGCAGCTTAGAGATGTACAGGGGTGACACAGATACGCAGTATTTT.

The V gene is TRBV20-1, the J gene TRBJ1-3; the D is unclear. The CDR3 is 14 amino acids. CDR1 is DFQATT and CDR2 is SNEGSKA in the germline V gene (reference sequence). V was trimmed by 3 bases and J by 0 bases, leaving 9 bases between them. In DNA form, the CDR3 reads TGCAGTGCTAGTGGAGGGAACTCTGGAAACACCATATATTTT. Amino acids: CSASGGNSGNTIYF.

The chain recombines TRBV7-2 with TRBJ2-1, with D uncertain. Germline V gives CDR1 SGHTA, CDR2 FQGNSA. The V gene lost 5 bases and the J gene lost 5 bases, with 22 bases spanning the gap. The CDR3 runs 17 residues. The CDR3 spells CASSPVPQLSADNEQFF. CDR3 bases: TGTGCCAGCAGCCCTGTCCCCCAGCTAAGCGCCGACAATGAGCAGTTCTTC.

The rearrangement links TRBV6-5 to TRBJ2-7; 9 bases are a match to TRBD1. Per the germline V gene, CDR1 is MNHEY and CDR2 is SVGAGI. The CDR3 spans 14 residues. The V gene end was trimmed by 6 bases and the J gene end by 5 bases; junction bases not matched to a gene: 8. As DNA, the CDR3 is TGTGCCAGCAGAGCTACAGGGGGCCGAGACGAGCAGTACTTC. Encoded protein: CASRATGGRDEQYF.

This sequence joins TRBV5-5 and TRBJ2-1; TRBD2 matches at 15 bases. CDR1 is SGHKS, CDR2 YYEKEE, per germline (reference sequence). Trimming removed 3 bases from V and 6 bases from J; junction bases left unmatched: 1. The CDR3 sequence is 15 residues long. The CDR3 reads CASSSGLAGGNEQFF. In DNA, the CDR3 is TGTGCCAGCAGCTCGGGACTAGCGGGGGGCAATGAGCAGTTCTTC.

This chain uses TRBV5-1 with TRBJ1-2; 11 bases are shared with TRBD1. The CDR3 consists of 15 residues. The trim removed 4 bases at V and 5 bases at J, leaving 7 bases unmatched. In germline, CDR1 is SGHRS, CDR2 YFSETQ. In DNA form, the CDR3 reads TGCGCCAGCAGCCGGGACAGGGGGAAGGGTTATGGCTACACCTTC. This sequence encodes CASSRDRGKGYGYTF.

The DNA for the CDR3 is TGTGCCAGCAGCTTATACGGACAGGGGTACGAGCAGTACTTC. Translating it yields CASSLYGQGYEQYF. The chain carries TRBV7-2 and TRBJ2-7; 9 bases are shared with TRBD1. Trimming removed 2 bases from V and 4 bases from J; junction bases left unmatched: 3. Germline V gives CDR1 SGHTA, CDR2 FQGNSA. The length of the CDR3 is 14 residues.

The chain recombines TRBV5-1 with TRBJ1-5; maybe TRBD1 (5 bases). Trimming shortened V by 5 bases and J by 1 base, and 10 bases separated the two germline ends. The CDR3 runs 14 residues. In germline, CDR1 is SGHRS, CDR2 YFSETQ. CDR3 residues: CASSTGESNQPQHF. DNA for the CDR3: TGCGCCAGCAGTACGGGGGAAAGCAATCAGCCCCAGCATTTT.

This sequence joins TRBV7-2 and TRBJ1-2; D is ambiguous. The CDR3 consists of 12 residues. The V end was cut by 1 base, the J end by 8 bases, with 8 bases between. The germline V gene encodes CDR1 SGHTA and CDR2 FQGNSA. The CDR3 region is CASSLGGRGYTF. The CDR3 nucleotides read TGTGCCAGCAGCTTAGGAGGGAGGGGCTACACCTTC.